The 20 T cell receptor beta chains reported below all come from one sample, sequenced in a study of blood T cell repertoires in COVID-19. Sequenced by immunoSEQ multiplex PCR; TCRdb stores in-frame clones only, minus some. The sample yields roughly 500,000 clones, about 91% seen once. Sequenced: peripheral blood. The receptors were gathered from a man aged 18 to 29 with COVID-19, enrolled during active disease.

The CDR3 DNA reads as TGTGCCAGCAGTTTTCTTAGCGGGAGGGGGGATGAGCAGTTCTTC. It encodes CASSFLSGRGDEQFF. The chain joins TRBV28 to TRBJ2-1, with 11 nucleotides matching TRBD2. There are 15 residues in the CDR3. Germline CDR1 MDHEN, CDR2 SYDVKM. With 3 bases clipped from V and 8 bases from J, the junction kept 6 bases outside the gene matches.

J is TRBJ2-1 and V is TRBV6-6; tentatively, D is TRBD1 (5 bases). Germline CDR1 and CDR2: MNHNY and SVGAGI (reference sequence). V lost 3 bases and J 4 bases, leaving 16 bases between the germline ends. The CDR3 is 16 amino acids. For the CDR3, the DNA is TGTGCCAGCAGTTATGGGGCCCCCGTGGGGTACAATGAGCAGTTCTTC. Amino acids: CASSYGAPVGYNEQFF.

A word on this clone: The same CDR3 is also encoded by other DNA sequences in this sample. The rearrangement links TRBV5-1 to TRBJ2-3; 14 bases line up with TRBD2. V lost 2 bases, J lost 3 bases, and 2 bases stayed unmatched. This CDR3 is built from 16 residues. Germline V gene data show CDR1 as SGHRS and CDR2 as YFSETQ. This CDR3 is CASSLGLAGGTDTQYF. The DNA of the CDR3 is TGCGCCAGCAGCTTAGGACTAGCGGGAGGAACAGATACGCAGTATTTT.

This chain connects TRBV30 to TRBJ1-6, with a weak D call TRBD1 (6 bases). The CDR3 length is 13 residues. Trimming removed 8 bases at V and 4 bases at J, with 12 bases between. Germline lookup yields CDR1 GTSNPN and CDR2 SVGIG (reference sequence). The CDR3 nucleotides read TGTGCCGTTGGAACAGGGTATAATTCACCCCTCCACTTT. Its translation: CAVGTGYNSPLHF.

This chain links TRBV9 with TRBJ2-7; 8 nucleotides align to TRBD1. Trimming at V came to 4 bases and at J to 4 bases, leaving 4 bases not matched to a gene. The V gene's germline CDR1 is SGDLS and CDR2 YYNGEE. The CDR3 totals 13 residues. Written as DNA, the CDR3 is TGTGCCAGCAGCCCCAGGACAGGGTACGAGCAGTACTTC. It translates to CASSPRTGYEQYF.

The chain employs TRBV3-1 (or the pseudogene TRBV3-2) and TRBJ2-1, with 10 positions matching TRBD1. The V gene end was trimmed by 4 bases and the J gene end by 14 bases; junction bases not matched to a gene: 20. Germline V CDR1 and CDR2: LGHDT, YNNKEL (reference sequence). The CDR3 runs 17 residues. The CDR3 nucleotides are TGTGCCAGCAGCCGAAGTACACCGGGACAGGGGTCCCTTCCTAAGTTCTTC. This encodes CASSRSTPGQGSLPKFF.

This clone showed up just once. The V call is TRBV19, the J call TRBJ2-7; 9 bases agree with TRBD1. This CDR3 has 14 amino acids. Germline values: CDR1 LNHDA, CDR2 SQIVND (reference sequence). Trimming took 5 bases from V and 0 from J; bases not matched to a gene: 2. CDR3 amino acids: CASSAGQGSYEQYF. CDR3 bases: TGTGCCAGTAGTGCGGGACAGGGCTCCTACGAGCAGTACTTC.

J is TRBJ1-2 and V is TRBV11-2; TRBD1 matches at 7 bases. The CDR3 has 14 amino acids. The V gene's germline CDR1 is SGHAT and CDR2 FQNNGV. Trimming cost V 2 bases and J 4 bases; bases outside gene matches: 4. The CDR3 loop is CASSLPGQVYGYTF. The CDR3 DNA follows: TGTGCCAGCAGCTTACCCGGACAGGTCTATGGCTACACCTTC.

This rearrangement joins TRBV7-2 to TRBJ1-1, with D possibly being TRBD1 (5 bases). The CDR3 has 15 amino acids. Germline values: CDR1 SGHTA, CDR2 FQGNSA. With 0 bases removed from V and 7 bases from J, the gap between germline ends came to 15 bases. CDR3 protein: CASSLALGGFGEAFF. For the CDR3, the DNA is TGTGCCAGCAGCTTAGCGCTGGGGGGGTTCGGTGAAGCTTTCTTT.

The CDR3 coding sequence is TGTGCCAGCAGCTCGCGGATAAGCTCCTACGAGCAGTACTTC. It translates to CASSSRISSYEQYF. This chain joins TRBV13 and TRBJ2-7; D ambiguous. The CDR3 contains 14 residues. V was pared by 4 bases and J by 0 bases, with 10 bases between. The germline CDR1 and CDR2 sequences are PRHDT and FYEKMQ (reference sequence).

This clone has a handful of counts. This chain uses TRBV28 with TRBJ1-5; D is unclear. Trimming cost V 7 bases and J 5 bases, with 18 bases left between them. Germline V gene data show CDR1 as MDHEN and CDR2 as SYDVKM. CDR3 size: 15 residues. Here the CDR3 reads CASTSLERLHQPQHF. In DNA form, the CDR3 reads TGTGCCAGCACCTCTTTGGAGCGGCTGCATCAGCCCCAGCATTTT.

The chain combines TRBV19 with TRBJ2-2; D might be TRBD2 (6 bases). V was clipped by 5 bases and J by 0 bases, with 13 bases between them. The CDR3 contains 16 residues. The V gene's germline CDR1 is LNHDA and CDR2 SQIVND (reference sequence). In DNA form, the CDR3 reads TGTGCCAGTAGTCAGGGCGCGGGGCCGAACACCGGGGAGCTGTTTTTT. Protein product: CASSQGAGPNTGELFF.

The chain carries TRBV6-5 and TRBJ2-1, with a weak D call TRBD2 (6 bases). The CDR3 is made up of 14 amino acids. Germline CDR1 reads MNHEY; CDR2 reads SVGAGI. The V and J ends lost 9 bases and 1 base respectively, with 13 bases between them. This chain's CDR3 is CASLGAGSYNEQFF. CDR3 sequence (DNA): TGTGCCAGTCTTGGAGCGGGTTCCTACAATGAGCAGTTCTTC.

The chain carries TRBV11-2 and TRBJ2-1; TRBD2 might be the D (6 bases). Germline V gene data show CDR1 as SGHAT and CDR2 as FQNNGV. This CDR3 contains 14 residues. V shed 5 bases and J shed 6 bases, with 14 bases lying between them. The CDR3 is CASSRDFVTNEQFF. The CDR3 coding sequence is TGTGCCAGCAGCCGGGACTTCGTGACCAATGAGCAGTTCTTC.

The rearrangement links TRBV24-1 to TRBJ2-4, with 7 positions matching TRBD1. Germline CDR1 reads KGHDR; CDR2 reads SFDVKD. CDR3 size: 14 residues. V lost 4 bases and J lost 9; bases outside the gene matches: 8. This chain's CDR3 is CATSDPGQLAIQYF. Written as DNA, the CDR3 is TGTGCCACCAGTGACCCGGGACAGCTGGCCATTCAGTACTTC.

The chain uses TRBV27 and TRBJ2-3; TRBD1 aligns across 10 bases. The germline V gene encodes CDR1 MNHEY and CDR2 SMNVEV (reference sequence). The ends lost 5 bases at V and 5 bases at J; junction bases unmatched: 10. The CDR3 is 16 residues long. CDR3 region: CASSITGTGVQDTQYF. The CDR3 bases are TGTGCCAGCAGTATAACCGGGACAGGGGTTCAAGATACGCAGTATTTT.

The V and J genes are TRBV29-1 and TRBJ2-1; possibly TRBD1 for D (6 bases). Germline V gives CDR1 SQVTM, CDR2 ANQGSEA. V was clipped by 5 bases and J by 2 bases, with 10 bases between them. The CDR3 runs to 13 residues. This chain's CDR3 is CSVSRDTYNEQFF. CDR3 DNA: TGCAGCGTTTCGAGGGACACCTACAATGAGCAGTTCTTC.

The chain has TRBV19 and TRBJ2-1, with a tentative D call TRBD1 (6 bases). CDR1 and CDR2 (germline): LNHDA, SQIVND (reference sequence). This CDR3 is 15 amino acids long. Trimming cost V 4 bases and J 0 bases, with 10 bases left between them. CDR3 DNA: TGTGCCAGTAGTACCAGGGGACCCTCCTACAATGAGCAGTTCTTC. Protein sequence: CASSTRGPSYNEQFF.

The chain links TRBV27 to TRBJ1-5, with TRBD1 as a possible D gene (5 bases). The CDR3 is made up of 14 amino acids. Germline-derived CDR1 and CDR2 are MNHEY and SMNVEV (reference sequence). Trimming removed 5 bases from V and 7 bases from J, with 15 bases in between. CDR3 protein: CASSPLDNPQPQHF. The CDR3, as DNA: TGTGCCAGCAGTCCCCTGGACAATCCGCAGCCCCAGCATTTT.

The chain couples TRBV7-9 to TRBJ1-4; TRBD1 might be the D (6 bases). The CDR3 loop spans 16 amino acids. The V end was cut by 2 bases, the J end by 3 bases, with 13 bases between. Germline lookup yields CDR1 SEHNR and CDR2 FQNEAQ (reference sequence). CDR3 protein: CASSLTPTGPNEKLFF. The CDR3 region has the DNA TGTGCCAGCAGCTTAACTCCGACAGGACCTAATGAAAAACTGTTTTTT.